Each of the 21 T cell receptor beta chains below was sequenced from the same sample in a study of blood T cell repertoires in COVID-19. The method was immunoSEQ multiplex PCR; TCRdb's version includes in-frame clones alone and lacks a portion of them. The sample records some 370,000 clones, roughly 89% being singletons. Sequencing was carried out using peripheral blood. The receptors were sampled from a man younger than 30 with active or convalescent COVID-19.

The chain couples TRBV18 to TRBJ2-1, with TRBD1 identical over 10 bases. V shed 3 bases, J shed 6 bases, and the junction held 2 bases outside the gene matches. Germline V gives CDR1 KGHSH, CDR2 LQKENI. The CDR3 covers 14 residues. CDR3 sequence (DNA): TGTGCCAGCTCACCGGGACAGGGGATCAATGAGCAGTTCTTC. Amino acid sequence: CASSPGQGINEQFF.

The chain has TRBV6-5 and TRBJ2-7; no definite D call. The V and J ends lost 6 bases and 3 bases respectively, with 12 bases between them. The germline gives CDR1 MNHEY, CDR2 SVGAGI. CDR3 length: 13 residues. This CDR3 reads CASSPTGYYEQYF. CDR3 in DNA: TGTGCCAGCAGCCCCACCGGTTACTACGAGCAGTACTTC.

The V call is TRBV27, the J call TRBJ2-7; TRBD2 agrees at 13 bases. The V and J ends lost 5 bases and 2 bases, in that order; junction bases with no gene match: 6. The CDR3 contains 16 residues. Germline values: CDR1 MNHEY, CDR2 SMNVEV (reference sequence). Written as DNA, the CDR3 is TGTGCCAGCAGTGCTTTGGGACTAGCGGGAACCTACGAGCAGTACTTC. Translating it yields CASSALGLAGTYEQYF.

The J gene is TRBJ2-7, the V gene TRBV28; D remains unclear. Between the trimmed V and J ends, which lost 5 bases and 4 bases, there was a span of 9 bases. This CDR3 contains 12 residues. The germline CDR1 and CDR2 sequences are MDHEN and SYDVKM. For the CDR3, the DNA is TGTGCCAGCAGTAAGCGCTTGTACGAGCAGTACTTC. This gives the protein CASSKRLYEQYF.

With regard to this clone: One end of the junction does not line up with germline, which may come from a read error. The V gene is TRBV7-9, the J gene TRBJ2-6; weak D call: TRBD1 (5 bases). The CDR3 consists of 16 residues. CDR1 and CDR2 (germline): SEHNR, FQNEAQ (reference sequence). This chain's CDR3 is CASSTVSASGANVLTF. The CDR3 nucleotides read TGTGCCAGCAGCACGGTTTCGGCCTCTGGGGCCAACGTGCTGACTTTC.

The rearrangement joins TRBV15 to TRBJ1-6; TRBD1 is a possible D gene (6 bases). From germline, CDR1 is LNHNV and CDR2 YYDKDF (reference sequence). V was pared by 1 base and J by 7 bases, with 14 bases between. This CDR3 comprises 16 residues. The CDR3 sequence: CATSRGSAGANSPLHF. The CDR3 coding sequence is TGTGCCACCAGCAGAGGTTCGGCAGGGGCGAATTCACCCCTCCACTTT.

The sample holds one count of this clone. CDR3 sequence (DNA): TGTGCCAGCAGCTTAGTAACTAGTATGAACGAGCAGTACTTC. The encoded protein is CASSLVTSMNEQYF. The rearrangement uses TRBV11-2 and TRBJ2-7; a possible D gene is TRBD2 (5 bases). V was clipped by 1 base and J by 5 bases, with 12 bases between them. The germline gives CDR1 SGHAT, CDR2 FQNNGV. The CDR3 loop spans 14 amino acids.

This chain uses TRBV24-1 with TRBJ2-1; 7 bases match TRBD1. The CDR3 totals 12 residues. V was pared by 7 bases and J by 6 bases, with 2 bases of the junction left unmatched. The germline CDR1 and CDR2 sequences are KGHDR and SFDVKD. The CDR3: CATRDRSNEQFF. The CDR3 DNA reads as TGTGCCACCAGGGACAGGTCCAATGAGCAGTTCTTC.

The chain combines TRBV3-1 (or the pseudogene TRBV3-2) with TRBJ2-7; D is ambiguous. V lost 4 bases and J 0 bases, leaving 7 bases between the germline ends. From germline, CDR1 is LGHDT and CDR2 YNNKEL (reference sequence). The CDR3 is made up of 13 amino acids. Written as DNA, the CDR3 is TGTGCCAGCAGCCCGTCGAGCTCCTACGAGCAGTACTTC. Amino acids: CASSPSSSYEQYF.

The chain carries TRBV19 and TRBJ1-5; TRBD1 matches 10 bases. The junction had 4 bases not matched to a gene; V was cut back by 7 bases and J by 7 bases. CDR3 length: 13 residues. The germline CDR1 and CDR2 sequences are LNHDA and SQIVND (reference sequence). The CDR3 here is CASKGQGLQPQHF. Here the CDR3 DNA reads TGTGCCAGTAAGGGACAGGGGTTGCAGCCCCAGCATTTT.

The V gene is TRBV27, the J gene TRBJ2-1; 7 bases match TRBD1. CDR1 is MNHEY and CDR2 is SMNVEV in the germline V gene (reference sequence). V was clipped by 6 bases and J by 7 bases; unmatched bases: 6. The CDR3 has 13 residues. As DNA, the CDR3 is TGTGCCAGCAGCACCCAGACAGGGAATGAGCAGTTCTTC. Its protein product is CASSTQTGNEQFF.

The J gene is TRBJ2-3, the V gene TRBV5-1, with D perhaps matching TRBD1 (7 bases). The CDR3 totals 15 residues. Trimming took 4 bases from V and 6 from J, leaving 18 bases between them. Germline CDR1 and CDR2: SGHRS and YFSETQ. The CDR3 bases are TGCGCCAGCAGCCCATTACAGGGGAGGTTGGATACGCAGTATTTT. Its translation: CASSPLQGRLDTQYF.

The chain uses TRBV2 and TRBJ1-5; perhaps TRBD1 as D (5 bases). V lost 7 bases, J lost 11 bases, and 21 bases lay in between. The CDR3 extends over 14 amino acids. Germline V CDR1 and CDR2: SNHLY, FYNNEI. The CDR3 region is CASTYDSNKLTQHF. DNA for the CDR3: TGTGCCAGCACCTACGACAGTAACAAGCTTACCCAGCATTTT.

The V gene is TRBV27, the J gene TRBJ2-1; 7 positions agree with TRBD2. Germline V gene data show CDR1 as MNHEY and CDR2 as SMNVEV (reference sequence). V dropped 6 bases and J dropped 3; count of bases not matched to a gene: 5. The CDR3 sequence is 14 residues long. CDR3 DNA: TGTGCCAGCAGGCAGGGACTATACTACAATGAGCAGTTCTTC. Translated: CASRQGLYYNEQFF.

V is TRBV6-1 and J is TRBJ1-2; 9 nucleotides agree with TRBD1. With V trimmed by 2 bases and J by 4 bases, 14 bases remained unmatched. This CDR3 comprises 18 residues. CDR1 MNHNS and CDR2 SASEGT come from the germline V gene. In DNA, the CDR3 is TGTGCCAGCAGTGAAATTATTAGGATGGGACAGGGTAGCTATGGCTACACCTTC. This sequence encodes CASSEIIRMGQGSYGYTF.

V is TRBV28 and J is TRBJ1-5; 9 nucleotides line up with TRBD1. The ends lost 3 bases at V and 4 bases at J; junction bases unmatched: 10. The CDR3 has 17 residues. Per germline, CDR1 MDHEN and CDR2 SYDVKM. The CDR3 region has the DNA TGTGCCAGCAGTTTTACTCAGACGGGACAGGGAAATCAGCCCCAGCATTTT. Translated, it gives CASSFTQTGQGNQPQHF.

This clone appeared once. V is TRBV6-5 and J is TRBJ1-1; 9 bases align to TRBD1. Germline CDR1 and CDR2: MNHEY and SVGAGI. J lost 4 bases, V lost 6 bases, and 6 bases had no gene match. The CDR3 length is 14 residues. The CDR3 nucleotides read TGTGCCAGCAGGCCACAGGGGGCGGGCACTGAAGCTTTCTTT. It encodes CASRPQGAGTEAFF.

The CDR3 coding sequence is TGTGCCAGCAGTGTGGACAGGGTGAATGAGCAGTTCTTC. Protein sequence: CASSVDRVNEQFF. The V and J genes are TRBV12-3 or TRBV12-4 and TRBJ2-1; 8 positions agree with TRBD1. J lost 7 bases, V lost 5 bases, and 4 bases had no gene match. The CDR3 spans 13 residues.

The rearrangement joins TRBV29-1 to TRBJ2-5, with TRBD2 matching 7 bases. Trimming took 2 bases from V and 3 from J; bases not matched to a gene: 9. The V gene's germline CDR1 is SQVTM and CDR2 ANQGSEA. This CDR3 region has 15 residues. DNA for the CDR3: TGCAGCGTTGAATTGAGCGGGGTTCGCAAAGAGACCCAGTACTTC. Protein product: CSVELSGVRKETQYF.

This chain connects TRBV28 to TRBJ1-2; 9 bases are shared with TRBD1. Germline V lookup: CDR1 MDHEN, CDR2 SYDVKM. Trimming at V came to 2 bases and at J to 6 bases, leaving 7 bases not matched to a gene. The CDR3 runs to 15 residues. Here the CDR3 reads CASSLTRTGVDGYTF. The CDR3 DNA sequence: TGTGCCAGCAGTTTAACCCGGACAGGGGTCGATGGCTACACCTTC.

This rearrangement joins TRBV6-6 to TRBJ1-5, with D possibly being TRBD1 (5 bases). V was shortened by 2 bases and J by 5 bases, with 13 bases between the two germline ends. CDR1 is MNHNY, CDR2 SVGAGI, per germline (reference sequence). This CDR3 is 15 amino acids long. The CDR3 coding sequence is TGTGCCAGCAGTTACCCTTTGGGGCAGGATCAGCCCCAGCATTTT. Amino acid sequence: CASSYPLGQDQPQHF.